This TCR beta chain was retrieved from a study of blood T cells in healthy people across ages. The CDR3 extends over 13 amino acids. CDR1 and CDR2 (germline): LNHDA, SQIVND (reference sequence). A second roughly 6 to 11 cycle PCR used barcoded and J-beta primers. Unique molecular identifiers of 12 random nucleotides labeled each cDNA. TCRdb analysed the 5' RACE reads with MiXCR anew, one entry per CDR3 protein. The sample yields a few hundred thousand distinct CDR3 sequences, around 29% seen once. No fewer than 5 micrograms of total RNA were isolated from every sample. The V call is TRBV19, the J call TRBJ2-1, with TRBD1 matching 7 bases. TRBJ2-7 matches the DNA end more closely, so the J call is doubtful. Material for sequencing was blood. The TCR comes from a woman between 65 and 79 years old in good health. CDR3 loop: CASKTTGTSEQYF. The CDR3 region has the DNA TGTGCCAGTAAGACGACAGGGACCAGCGAGCAGTACTTC.